The 11 T cell receptor beta chains presented below share a single source sample, sequenced in a study of blood T cell repertoires in COVID-19. TCRdb keeps only in-frame clones here, not all; method: immunoSEQ multiplex PCR. The sample lists about 140,000 clones; around 79% were seen once. The sample was peripheral blood. The source of these receptors is a man aged 60 to 69 with acute or convalescent COVID-19.

This chain joins TRBV24-1 and TRBJ2-7; no clear D. V lost 6 bases and J 4 bases, leaving 6 bases between the germline ends. Looked up from germline, CDR1 is KGHDR and CDR2 is SFDVKD. The CDR3 contains 11 residues. The CDR3 DNA reads as TGTGCCACCAGTATCAATTACGAGCAGTACTTC. This codes for CATSINYEQYF.

The chain combines TRBV28 with TRBJ2-7; a weak D match, TRBD1 (6 bases). The germline CDR1 and CDR2 sequences are MDHEN and SYDVKM. The V end was cut by 4 bases, the J end by 3 bases, with 16 bases between. The CDR3 is 15 residues long. The CDR3 coding sequence is TGTGCCAGCAGTTCCGCAAACCCGGACAGCTACGAGCAGTACTTC. Residues: CASSSANPDSYEQYF.

The CDR3 DNA reads as TGTGCCAGCAGTCCGGGACAAGTATCTAATCAGCCCCAGCATTTT. This encodes CASSPGQVSNQPQHF. The V and J genes are TRBV2 and TRBJ1-5; a possible D gene is TRBD1 (6 bases). Per the germline V gene, CDR1 is SNHLY and CDR2 is FYNNEI. V was pared by 5 bases and J by 4 bases, with 15 bases between. The CDR3 spans 15 residues.

The chain is built from TRBV6-5 and TRBJ2-7; no clear D. Trimming removed 5 bases from V and 2 bases from J, with 13 bases in between. Germline CDR1 is MNHEY and CDR2 is SVGAGI. This CDR3 is 14 amino acids long. CDR3 in amino acids: CASSPPNSPYEQYF. The CDR3 bases are TGTGCCAGCAGTCCACCTAACAGCCCCTACGAGCAGTACTTC.

The V gene is TRBV13, the J gene TRBJ1-2; no reliable D call. Germline loops: CDR1 PRHDT, CDR2 FYEKMQ (reference sequence). V was trimmed by 0 bases and J by 2 bases, leaving 10 bases between them. The CDR3 has 15 residues. The CDR3 sequence is CASSLGLTANYGYTF. Here the CDR3 DNA reads TGTGCCAGCAGCTTAGGCCTCACTGCGAACTATGGCTACACCTTC.

V is TRBV28 and J is TRBJ1-1, with D maybe TRBD1 (6 bases). The CDR3 contains 15 residues. The V and J ends lost 5 bases and 8 bases respectively, with 21 bases between them. The germline gives CDR1 MDHEN, CDR2 SYDVKM. The CDR3 nucleotides are TGTGCCAGCAGTACCCCCTCTCCGACAGGCACCGAAGCTTTCTTT. Its translation: CASSTPSPTGTEAFF. Full variable domain (missing parts from reference TRBV28 and TRBJ1-1): DVKVTQSSRYLVKRTGEKVFLECVQDMDHENMFWYRQDPGLGLRLIYFSYDVKMKEKGDIPEGYSVSREKKERFSLILESASTNQTSMYLCASSTPSPTGTEAFFGQGTRLTVV.

There are a few counts of this clone. The rearrangement joins TRBV27 to TRBJ1-5, with D tentatively TRBD1 (6 bases). The germline V gene has CDR1 MNHEY and CDR2 SMNVEV (reference sequence). The CDR3 covers 14 residues. Trimming shortened V by 2 bases and J by 6 bases, and 11 bases separated the two germline ends. CDR3 sequence (DNA): TGTGCCAGCAGTTTAGCAAGGGGGGGTCAGCCCCAGCATTTT. This encodes CASSLARGGQPQHF.

This chain connects TRBV9 to TRBJ1-1; D is uncertain. Trimming cost V 0 bases and J 1 base, with 7 bases left between them. Germline V lookup: CDR1 SGDLS, CDR2 YYNGEE. The CDR3 runs to 14 residues. The DNA of the CDR3 is TGTGCCAGCAGCGTAGCACAGAAGAACACTGAAGCTTTCTTT. This gives the protein CASSVAQKNTEAFF.

V is TRBV7-9 and J is TRBJ1-6, with a weak D call TRBD1 (5 bases). V gave up 5 bases and J gave up 9 bases, with 20 bases separating them. The germline V gene has CDR1 SEHNR and CDR2 FQNEAQ (reference sequence). CDR3 length: 16 residues. CDR3 residues: CASSHWLGGTASPLHF. In DNA, the CDR3 is TGTGCCAGCAGCCATTGGCTTGGGGGGACCGCTTCACCCCTCCACTTT.

The genes are TRBV5-1 and TRBJ2-2; the D gene is possibly TRBD1 (5 bases). This CDR3 has 14 residues. Germline loops: CDR1 SGHRS, CDR2 YFSETQ. Deletions cut 6 bases from V and 1 base from J, with 10 bases between. The CDR3 sequence is CASKQGMNTGELFF. Here the CDR3 DNA reads TGCGCCAGCAAGCAGGGAATGAACACCGGGGAGCTGTTTTTT. Combining the CDR3 with reference TRBV5-1 and TRBJ2-2 gives the whole variable domain KAGVTQTPRYLIKTRGQQVTLSCSPISGHRSVSWYQQTPGQGLQFLFEYFSETQRNKGNFPGRFSGRQFSNSRSEMNVSTLELGDSALYLCASKQGMNTGELFFGEGSRLTVL.

V gene TRBV6-2 or TRBV6-3 combines with J gene TRBJ2-7, with 7 bases that match TRBD1. With V trimmed by 2 bases and J by 5 bases, 3 bases remained unmatched. The CDR3 runs 13 residues. From germline, CDR1 is MNHEY and CDR2 SVGEGT. The CDR3 here is CASSYLQGNEQYF. CDR3 sequence (DNA): TGTGCCAGCAGTTACCTACAGGGGAACGAGCAGTACTTC.